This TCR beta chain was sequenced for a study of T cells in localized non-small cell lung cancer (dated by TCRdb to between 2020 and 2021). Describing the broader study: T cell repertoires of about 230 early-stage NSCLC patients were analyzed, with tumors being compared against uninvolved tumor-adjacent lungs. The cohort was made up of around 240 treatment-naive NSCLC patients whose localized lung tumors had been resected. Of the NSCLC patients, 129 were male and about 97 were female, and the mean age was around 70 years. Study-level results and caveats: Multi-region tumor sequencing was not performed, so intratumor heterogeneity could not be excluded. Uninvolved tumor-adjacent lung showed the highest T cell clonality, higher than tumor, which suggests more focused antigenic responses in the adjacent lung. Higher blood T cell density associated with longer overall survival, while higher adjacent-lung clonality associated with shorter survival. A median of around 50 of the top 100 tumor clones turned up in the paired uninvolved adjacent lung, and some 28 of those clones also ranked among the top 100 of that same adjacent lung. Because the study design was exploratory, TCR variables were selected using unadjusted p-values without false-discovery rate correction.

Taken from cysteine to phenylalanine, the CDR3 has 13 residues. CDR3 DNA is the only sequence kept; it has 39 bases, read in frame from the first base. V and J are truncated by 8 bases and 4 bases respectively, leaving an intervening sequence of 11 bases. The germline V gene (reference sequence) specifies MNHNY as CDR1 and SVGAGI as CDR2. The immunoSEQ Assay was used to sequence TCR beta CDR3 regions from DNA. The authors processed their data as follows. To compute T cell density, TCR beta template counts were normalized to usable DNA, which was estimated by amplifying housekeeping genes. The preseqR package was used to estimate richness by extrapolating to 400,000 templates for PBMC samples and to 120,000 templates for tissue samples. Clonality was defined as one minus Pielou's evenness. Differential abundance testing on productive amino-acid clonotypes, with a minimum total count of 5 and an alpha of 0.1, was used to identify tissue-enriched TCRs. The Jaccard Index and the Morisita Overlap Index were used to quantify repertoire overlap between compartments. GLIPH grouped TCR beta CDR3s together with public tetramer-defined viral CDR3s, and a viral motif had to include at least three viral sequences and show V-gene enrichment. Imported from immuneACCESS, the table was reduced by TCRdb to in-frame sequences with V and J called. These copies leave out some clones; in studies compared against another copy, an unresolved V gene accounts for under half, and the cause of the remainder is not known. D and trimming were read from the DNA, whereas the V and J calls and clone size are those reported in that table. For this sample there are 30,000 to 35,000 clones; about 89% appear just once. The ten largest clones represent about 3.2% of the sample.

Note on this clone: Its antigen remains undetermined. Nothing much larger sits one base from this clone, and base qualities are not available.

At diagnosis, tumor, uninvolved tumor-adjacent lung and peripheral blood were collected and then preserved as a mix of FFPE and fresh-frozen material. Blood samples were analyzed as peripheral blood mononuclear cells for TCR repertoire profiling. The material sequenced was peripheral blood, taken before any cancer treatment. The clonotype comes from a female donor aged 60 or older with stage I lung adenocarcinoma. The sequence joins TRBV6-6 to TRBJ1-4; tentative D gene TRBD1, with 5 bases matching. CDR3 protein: CASETANNEKLFF. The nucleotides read TGTGCCAGCGAGACAGCTAATAATGAAAAACTGTTTTTT.